These 27 T cell receptor beta chains originate from one sample sequenced in a study of circulating CD8 cells and anti-PD-1 response in melanoma. Live CD3+CD8+TCRalphabeta+ cells were sorted into four subsets by PD-1 and/or TIGIT. TCR libraries were prepared from approximately 15 ng of total RNA with the QIAseq Immune Repertoire TCR panel. Each CDR3 protein is one row after TCRdb ran MiXCR on the reads. The sample records 400 to 550 distinct CDR3 sequences, approximately 11% being singletons. The starting material was CD8+ T cells from PBMCs, obtained at baseline or after one month of anti-PD-1 therapy (not recorded which). The receptor set was obtained from a human donor with melanoma.

By proportion, this clonotype is large. This chain links TRBV20-1 with TRBJ2-3, with D unclear. The CDR3 covers 13 residues. Trimming shortened V by 6 bases and J by 6 bases, and 16 bases separated the two germline ends. Germline V gene sequence: CDR1 DFQATT, CDR2 SNEGSKA (reference sequence). The CDR3 here is CSAPVEFTDTQYF. As DNA, the CDR3 is TGCAGTGCCCCGGTGGAGTTTACGGATACGCAGTATTTT.

In this sample, this clonotype turned up a few times. The junction differs from germline at one of its ends, possibly a read error. This chain joins TRBV19 and TRBJ1-2; D call uncertain. Per germline, CDR1 LNHDA and CDR2 SQIVND (reference sequence). This CDR3 region has 13 residues. CDR3 in amino acids: CASSVDVEYGYTF. Here the CDR3 DNA reads TGTGCCAGTAGTGTAGACGTGGAATATGGCTACACCTTC.

This clonotype ranks as medium-sized (0.01 to 0.1%). The V and J genes are TRBV28 and TRBJ2-1; D perhaps matches TRBD1 (5 bases). The CDR3 sequence is 13 residues long. V lost 6 bases and J lost 6, with 12 bases in between. Germline values: CDR1 MDHEN, CDR2 SYDVKM. The CDR3 spells CASREDTTNEQFF. The CDR3 region has the DNA TGTGCCAGCAGAGAGGACACCACCAATGAGCAGTTCTTC. The whole variable domain, remainder taken from reference TRBV28 and TRBJ2-1, is DVKVTQSSRYLVKRTGEKVFLECVQDMDHENMFWYRQDPGLGLRLIYFSYDVKMKEKGDIPEGYSVSREKKERFSLILESASTNQTSMYLCASREDTTNEQFFGPGTRLTVL.

In this sample, this clonotype is large. This rearrangement joins TRBV27 to TRBJ2-1; D possibly corresponds to TRBD2 (6 bases). V shed 5 bases and J shed 8 bases, with 16 bases lying between them. This CDR3 contains 14 residues. Germline assignment: CDR1 MNHEY and CDR2 SMNVEV (reference sequence). Here the CDR3 DNA reads TGTGCCAGCAGTCCCGGACTATCTAGGGATGAGCAGTTCTTC. Protein product: CASSPGLSRDEQFF.

Within the sample, this clonotype is large. The chain links TRBV28 to TRBJ1-2, with a possible D match to TRBD1 (5 bases). V was cut by 5 bases and J by 4 bases, with 14 bases left in between. Germline V gene sequence: CDR1 MDHEN, CDR2 SYDVKM. The CDR3 consists of 14 residues. CDR3 sequence reads: CASSVAGTVYGYTF. The CDR3, as DNA: TGTGCCAGCAGTGTGGCGGGGACGGTCTATGGCTACACCTTC.

In this sample, this clonotype is medium-sized. The rearrangement links TRBV27 to TRBJ2-7; TRBD2 aligns across 10 bases. After removal of 3 bases from V and 2 bases from J, the junction contained 10 bases not matched to a gene. Germline values: CDR1 MNHEY, CDR2 SMNVEV (reference sequence). There are 17 residues in the CDR3. CDR3 residues: CASSFPTLSGGTYEQYF. The CDR3 DNA is TGTGCCAGCAGTTTCCCCACCCTTAGCGGGGGGACCTACGAGCAGTACTTC.

This clonotype is medium-sized. V gene TRBV28 combines with J gene TRBJ1-1, with D hard to call. The germline V gene encodes CDR1 MDHEN and CDR2 SYDVKM. Trimming shortened V by 2 bases and J by 3 bases, and 7 bases separated the two germline ends. This CDR3 region has 13 residues. CDR3 amino acids: CASSLPGDTEAFF. The CDR3 bases are TGTGCCAGCAGTTTACCGGGAGACACTGAAGCTTTCTTT.

By share, this clonotype ranks as large. The J gene is TRBJ2-7, the V gene TRBV25-1; D unclear. Germline-derived CDR1 and CDR2 are MGHDK and SYGVNS. The CDR3 contains 11 residues. Deletions cut 10 bases from V and 3 bases from J, with 10 bases between. CDR3 nucleotides: TGTGCCAAAAGCAATTTCTACGAGCAGTACTTC. Its translation: CAKSNFYEQYF.

By sample fraction, this clonotype is medium-sized (0.01 to 0.1%). The rearrangement joins TRBV3-1 to TRBJ1-1; D might be TRBD1 (6 bases). The CDR3 is 13 residues long. Trimming took off 8 bases at V and 1 base at J, with 11 bases between the two ends. Germline loops: CDR1 LGHDT, CDR2 YNNKEL (reference sequence). The CDR3 nucleotides are TGTGCCAGCTCATACAGGGCGAACACTGAAGCTTTCTTT. It codes for CASSYRANTEAFF. The full variable domain, with the rest looked up from reference TRBV3-1 and TRBJ1-1, is DTAVSQTPKYLVTQMGNDKSIKCEQNLGHDTMYWYKQDSKKFLKIMFSYNNKELIINETVPNRFSPKSPDKAHLNLHINSLELGDSAVYFCASSYRANTEAFFGQGTRLTVV.

This clonotype was counted only a few times. The V and J genes are TRBV12-3 or TRBV12-4 and TRBJ2-2; D remains unclear. This CDR3 has 14 amino acids. Trimming pared 3 bases from V and 4 bases from J, leaving 9 bases between. For the CDR3, the DNA is TGTGCCAGCAGTTTGACCCTGGGCACCGGGGAGCTGTTTTTT. It codes for CASSLTLGTGELFF.

The chain combines TRBV27 with TRBJ2-1; a weak D match, TRBD1 (5 bases). CDR1 MNHEY and CDR2 SMNVEV come from the germline V gene (reference sequence). CDR3 length equals 13 residues. Trimming left V 6 bases short and J 7 bases short, with 13 bases between. Here the CDR3 reads CASSLPPGNEQFF. The CDR3 DNA is TGTGCCAGCAGCCTCCCCCCAGGGAATGAGCAGTTCTTC.

This clonotype is labeled large (0.1 to 1%). The genes are TRBV20-1 and TRBJ2-7; possibly TRBD1 for D (5 bases). The CDR3 extends over 12 amino acids. Germline V CDR1 and CDR2: DFQATT, SNEGSKA (reference sequence). Trimming took off 6 bases at V and 3 bases at J, with 12 bases between the two ends. The CDR3 nucleotides read TGCAGTGCCTTAGTTAGGGGCTACGAGCAGTACTTC. It translates to CSALVRGYEQYF.

The sample holds a few counts of this clonotype. At one end the junction does not follow the germline gene, possibly because of a read error. CDR3 loop: CASSLGDREITGAFF. CDR3 in DNA: TGTGCCAGCAGTTTGGGGGACAGGGAGATTACTGGAGCTTTCTTT. This sequence joins TRBV12-3 or TRBV12-4 and TRBJ1-1; 9 nucleotides agree with TRBD1. This CDR3 has 15 amino acids.

This clonotype counts as medium-sized. The chain recombines TRBV18 with TRBJ2-7; D is perhaps TRBD1 (6 bases). This CDR3 comprises 14 residues. V was shortened by 3 bases and J by 6 bases, with 15 bases between the two germline ends. Germline loops: CDR1 KGHSH, CDR2 LQKENI. The CDR3 loop is CASSPTGYFGEQYF. The CDR3 bases are TGTGCCAGCTCACCCACAGGGTACTTCGGCGAGCAGTACTTC.

Concerning this clonotype itself: With a far larger clone one base away, a read error is the likely cause. The genes are TRBV9 and TRBJ2-7; 11 nucleotides match TRBD2. The CDR3 is 17 residues long. CDR1 is SGDLS, CDR2 YYNGEE, per germline. V shed 4 bases and J 7 bases; nucleotides not matched to a gene: 16. CDR3 coding DNA: TGTGCCAGCAGCAGAACCGGGACTAGCGGCTCCTACAATGAGCAGTACTTC. It specifies CASSRTGTSGSYNEQYF.

Concerning this clonotype itself: This CDR3 fails to terminate in the conserved phenylalanine or tryptophan, so it likely reflects a read error. The V gene is TRBV19, the J gene TRBJ2-7; D might be TRBD2 (5 bases). Germline values: CDR1 LNHDA, CDR2 SQIVND (reference sequence). The CDR3 spans 12 residues. V gave up 5 bases and J gave up 10 bases, with 15 bases separating them. CDR3 in amino acids: CASSGGSWGQYL. CDR3 nucleotide sequence: TGTGCCAGTAGTGGAGGATCCTGGGGACAGTACCTC.

By share, this clonotype ranks as medium-sized. The chain links TRBV9 to TRBJ2-7; 7 nucleotides match TRBD1. The germline CDR1 and CDR2 sequences are SGDLS and YYNGEE. This CDR3 has 13 residues. The V gene end was trimmed by 10 bases and the J gene end by 5 bases; junction bases not matched to a gene: 12. CDR3 region: CASSVVGGDEQYF. DNA for the CDR3: TGTGCCTCCAGCGTAGTAGGGGGCGACGAGCAGTACTTC. The variable domain in full, with the rest retrieved from reference TRBV9 and TRBJ2-7, is DSGVTQTPKHLITATGQRVTLRCSPRSGDLSVYWYQQSLDQGLQFLIQYYNGEERAKGNILERFSAQQFPDLHSELNLSSLELGDSALYFCASSVVGGDEQYFGPGTRLTVT.

In its sample, this clonotype is medium-sized. V gene TRBV6-6 combines with J gene TRBJ2-1; unclear D gene. V was pared by 0 bases and J by 0 bases, with 12 bases between. Per the germline V gene, CDR1 is MNHNY and CDR2 is SVGAGI (reference sequence). The CDR3 is made up of 17 amino acids. CDR3 in DNA: TGTGCCAGCAGTTACTCGATGATAGAATCCTCCTACAATGAGCAGTTCTTC. It codes for CASSYSMIESSYNEQFF.

This clonotype is judged large. The chain carries TRBV29-1 and TRBJ1-2, with 7 positions matching TRBD1. V was clipped by 7 bases and J by 4 bases; unmatched bases: 3. Germline CDR1 SQVTM, CDR2 ANQGSEA. The CDR3 is made up of 11 amino acids. The CDR3 reads CSGRDSYGYTF. The CDR3 DNA follows: TGCAGCGGCCGGGACAGCTATGGCTACACCTTC.

The chain recombines TRBV5-1 with TRBJ1-2; D gene unclear. Trimming cost V 0 bases and J 2 bases, with 11 bases left between them. The CDR3 is made up of 15 amino acids. Looked up from germline, CDR1 is SGHRS and CDR2 is YFSETQ. The CDR3 bases are TGCGCCAGCAGCTTGGCGGCGGGAACAAACTATGGCTACACCTTC. Its protein product is CASSLAAGTNYGYTF.

This clonotype is large by share. The V gene is TRBV19, the J gene TRBJ1-1; the D is unclear. CDR1 LNHDA and CDR2 SQIVND come from the germline V gene (reference sequence). Trimming stripped 4 bases from V and 1 base from J, with 7 bases between. The CDR3 sequence is 13 residues long. CDR3 DNA sequence: TGTGCCAGTAGTAACAGACCGAACACTGAAGCTTTCTTT. It translates to CASSNRPNTEAFF.

This clonotype is labeled medium-sized. This rearrangement joins TRBV28 to TRBJ2-1; D may be TRBD1 (6 bases). This CDR3 is built from 14 residues. Germline CDR1 is MDHEN and CDR2 is SYDVKM. The germline V and J ends were trimmed by 2 bases and 7 bases, with 12 bases remaining between them. Here the CDR3 DNA reads TGTGCCAGCAGTTTAGGAGCCACAGGGAATGAGCAGTTCTTC. Amino acids: CASSLGATGNEQFF.

By share, this clonotype ranks as large (0.1 to 1%). V and J are TRBV28 and TRBJ2-3; possibly TRBD1 or TRBD2 for D (5 bases each). Per the germline V gene, CDR1 is MDHEN and CDR2 is SYDVKM. The CDR3 loop spans 17 amino acids. V was pared by 7 bases and J by 0 bases, with 20 bases between. The CDR3 reads CASTQPPWGSSTDTQYF. The CDR3 nucleotides are TGTGCCAGCACCCAGCCGCCATGGGGGTCTAGCACAGATACGCAGTATTTT.

Note on this clonotype: One end of the junction is discordant with germline, which a read error may explain. The V gene is TRBV10-3, the J gene TRBJ2-7; a weak D match, TRBD2 (5 bases). The CDR3 spans 14 residues. CDR1 and CDR2 (germline): ENHRY, SYGVKD. In DNA, the CDR3 is TGTGCCATCAGTCCAGAGGAGGCCATCTACGAGCGGTACTTC. Its translation is CAISPEEAIYERYF.

This clonotype was picked up a small number of times. This sequence may be a read error, since a much larger clone differs from it by one base. The chain's CDR3 is CATGPSGGEEAQYF. The CDR3 nucleotides read TGTGCCACCGGGCCTAGCGGGGGAGAAGAGGCCCAGTACTTC. The chain links TRBV24-1 to TRBJ2-5; 10 bases are a match to TRBD2. Per the germline V gene, CDR1 is KGHDR and CDR2 is SFDVKD. The CDR3 spans 14 residues.

This clonotype was picked up a small number of times. The chain combines TRBV5-6 with TRBJ2-3; 10 bases match TRBD1. CDR3 length equals 15 residues. J lost 3 bases, V lost 5 bases, and 6 bases had no gene match. Germline CDR1 reads SGHDT; CDR2 reads YYEEEE. This chain's CDR3 is CASRYGTGATDTQYF. The CDR3 nucleotides read TGTGCCAGCAGATACGGGACAGGGGCGACAGATACGCAGTATTTT.

By share, this clonotype ranks as large. The rearrangement links TRBV7-6 to TRBJ2-2; 11 bases are shared with TRBD2. The CDR3 spans 19 residues. Trimming cost V 1 base and J 6 bases; bases outside gene matches: 13. Per germline, CDR1 SGHVS and CDR2 FNYEAQ. CDR3 protein: CASSLELAGASGMAGELFF. As DNA, the CDR3 is TGTGCCAGCAGCTTAGAACTAGCGGGGGCCAGTGGCATGGCCGGGGAGCTGTTTTTT. The full variable domain, rest sourced from reference TRBV7-6 and TRBJ2-2, is GAGVSQSPRYKVTKRGQDVALRCDPISGHVSLYWYRQALGQGPEFLTYFNYEAQQDKSGLPNDRFSAERPEGSISTLTIQRTEQRDSAMYRCASSLELAGASGMAGELFFGEGSRLTVL.